The subject of this entry is one TCR beta chain. Its antigen is unknown. No clone much larger than this one lies a single base away; base qualities are absent. Library creation used multiplex PCR. TCRdb names Illumina HiSeq 4000 as the instrument used. To build TCR beta libraries, CDR3 regions were amplified by Arm-PCR using iRepertoire HTBI primers. Gel purification was performed on PCR products prior to sequencing. In the authors' own workflow: A total of some 60 TRBV and more than twelve TRBJ segments were identified across samples and were used for gene usage analysis of CDR3 amino acid clonotypes. Filtered high-quality paired reads were merged into contigs using COPE and FqMerger. BLAST was used to align contigs to IMGT TRBV, TRBD and TRBJ reference genes, and CDR3 was defined according to IMGT. Any clonotype with a frequency above 0.1% was counted as a highly expanded clone. Repertoire diversity was measured by Shannon entropy, and V-J evenness by the Gini coefficient. A clonotype was considered public if more than one individual shared it. TCRdb reprocessing: public reads trimmed at Q25 with fastp, clones called with MiXCR, in-frame beta chains kept. Each CDR3 protein appears once, grouped with its most common genes and DNA. These V and J calls originate from TCRdb's pipeline instead of the authors' own analysis. Here the sample has about 400,000 distinct CDR3 sequences; about 20% occur a single time. The ten largest make up 20% to 25% of the sample.

The meaning of the sample's time point label: persistent/refractory GD, antithyroid drugs over 5 years with positive TRAb. RNA was extracted from PBMCs in TRIzol for both TCR sequencing and RNA sequencing. The diagnosis of Graves' disease was made according to American Thyroid Association guidelines. The patients came from an endocrinology department in Xi'an, China. From each patient, approximately 10 milliliters of peripheral blood was collected into an EDTA anticoagulant tube. Ficoll Paque Plus density gradient separation was used to isolate PBMCs, and no further T cell sorting was done. An Agilent 2100 Bioanalyzer and agarose gel were used to check RNA quality, while a NanoDrop 2000 measured RNA concentration. This entry belongs to a study of regulatory T cells in long-lasting Graves disease (dated by TCRdb to about 2021). Background on the whole study: Persistent Graves' disease was defined as antithyroid drug treatment for over 5 years with persistently positive TSH receptor autoantibodies. A total of around 33 samples were covered by TCR sequencing, comprising some 13 persistent and approximately 20 newly diagnosed Graves' disease patients. The study took place in China and was registered as a clinical trial. Antithyroid drugs had been taken for approximately 9.5 years on average by persistent Graves' disease patients in the clinical cohort. Peripheral blood TCR sequencing and RNA sequencing compared persistent Graves' disease patients with newly diagnosed Graves' disease patients.

The germline V gene supplies CDR1 KGHDR and CDR2 SFDVKD. Trimming at the junction amounts to 3 bases on V and 4 bases on J, and the germline ends lie 6 bases apart. The CDR3 starts with the cysteine, ends with the phenylalanine, and has 14 residues. This entry keeps only the CDR3 DNA: 42 bases, framed from base 1. The investigation overall reported the following: Compared with newly diagnosed patients, persistent Graves' disease patients had lower TCR Shannon entropy and fewer highly expanded clones, which suggests clonal expansion. The authors noted that the small sample size was a limitation that may lower accuracy. A larger number of public clonotypes was shared among persistent patients (about 2,700) than among newly diagnosed patients (approximately 1,000). The study examined only peripheral blood because the primary lesion, thyroid tissue, could not be accessed. Sequencing and analysis were restricted to the TCR beta chain. Persistent disease showed preferential use of TRBV28, TRBJ1-2 and TRBJ2-5, whereas newly diagnosed disease favored TRBV20-1 and TRBJ2-1.

The chain links TRBV24-1 with TRBJ2-6; the D gene assignment is ambiguous. Specimen: peripheral blood mononuclear cells (PBMCs), collected when the disease was refractory, from a patient treated with antithyroid drugs. The TCR sequence derives from a female donor with Graves disease. The nucleotides read TGTGCCACCAGTGATGGCTTAGGGGCCAACGTCCTGACTTTC. This gives the protein CATSDGLGANVLTF.